This T cell receptor (beta chain) was sequenced during a study of T cells in Graves' hyperthyroidism and ophthalmopathy. The CDR3 covers 13 residues. Trimming took 3 bases from V and 8 from J, leaving 10 bases between them. Germline V gene sequence: CDR1 ENHRY, CDR2 SYGVKD. Aged 18 to 65, the patients had hyperthyroidism that was newly diagnosed and had lasted under 2 months. Amplified TCR beta CDR3 regions derived from RNA transcripts. The TCR CDR3 was amplified in a first-round RT-PCR using the HTBI primer set. TCRdb passed the multiplex PCR reads through MiXCR, listing each CDR3 protein once. The table has tens of thousands of distinct CDR3 sequences, approximately 58% seen once.

The source material was peripheral blood or thyroid tissue (not recorded which). The V call is TRBV10-3, the J call TRBJ1-4; D is unresolved. The sequence derives from a man younger than 30 with Graves' hyperthyroidism. The DNA of the CDR3 is TGTGCCATCAGTGAACGAGGAGGCGAAAAACTGTTTTTT. Protein: CAISERGGEKLFF.